The clone carrying this T cell receptor (beta chain) was seen only a few times. The antigen remains unidentified. Those patients with uncontrolled infection, other autoimmune disease, pregnancy or lactation were excluded. Regions amplified from RNA transcripts were the TCR beta CDR3 regions. The study used the HTBI primer set for a first-round RT-PCR of the TCR CDR3. MiXCR, run by TCRdb on the multiplex PCR reads, gives a single entry per CDR3 protein. The table has some 500,000 distinct CDR3 sequences, more than 15% seen once. The sample originates from a study of T cells in Graves' hyperthyroidism and ophthalmopathy. Study details: The blood sample was taken at first diagnosis, before treatment began.

General study results and limits: Through a model of 13 V-J features, ophthalmopathy was separated from stable hyperthyroidism.

V was clipped by 1 base and J by 6 bases, with 12 bases between them. The CDR3 is made up of 15 amino acids. Germline CDR1 is SGHTA and CDR2 is FQGNSA. The sequencing input was blood. The rearrangement links TRBV7-2 to TRBJ2-2, with D hard to call. This sequence originates from a woman in her twenties or thirties with Graves' ophthalmopathy. CDR3 region: CASSLDFSGSGELFF. DNA for the CDR3: TGTGCCAGCAGCTTAGATTTTTCTGGGTCCGGGGAGCTGTTTTTT.